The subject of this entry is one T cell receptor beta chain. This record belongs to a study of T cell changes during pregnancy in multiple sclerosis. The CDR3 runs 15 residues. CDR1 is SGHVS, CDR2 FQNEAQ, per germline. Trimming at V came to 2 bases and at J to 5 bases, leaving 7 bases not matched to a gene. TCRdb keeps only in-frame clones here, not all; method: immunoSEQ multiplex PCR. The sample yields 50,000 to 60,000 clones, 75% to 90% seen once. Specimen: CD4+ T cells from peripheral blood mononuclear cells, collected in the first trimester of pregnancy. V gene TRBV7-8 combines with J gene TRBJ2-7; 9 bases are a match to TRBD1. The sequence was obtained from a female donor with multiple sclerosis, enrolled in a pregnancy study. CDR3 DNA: TGTGCCAGCAGCTTAAGCACCGGGACAGGGAACGAGCAGTACTTC. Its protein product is CASSLSTGTGNEQYF.